Detailed here is one T cell receptor beta chain. Its specificity is not known. Sequencing used immunoSEQ version 4 in survey mode. Sequencing used immunoSEQ multiplex PCR; TCRdb keeps in-frame clones, though not all of them. Of more than 45,000 clones listed, 75% to 85% are singletons. Cells were stimulated with CMV-infected fibroblast lysates at approximately 10 ug/mL. Sorted nonresponding memory CD4+ T cells were CD40L-negative, CD69-negative, CD45RO-high. These data originate in a study of persistence of HIV-infected CD4 T cells. Germline V gene sequence: CDR1 SGHAT, CDR2 FQNNGV. V gave up 0 bases and J gave up 4 bases, with 10 bases separating them. The CDR3 is 16 residues long.

This sample comprised CD4+ T cells sorted from PBMCs after roughly 18-hour stimulation, obtained from a patient who received antiretroviral therapy. V gene TRBV11-2 combines with J gene TRBJ2-6, with a tentative D call TRBD1 (5 bases). The TCR comes from an adult man with HIV who was CMV-seropositive. The CDR3 loop reads CASSLDGAFGANVLTF. CDR3 in DNA: TGTGCCAGCAGCTTAGATGGGGCCTTCGGGGCCAACGTCCTGACTTTC.